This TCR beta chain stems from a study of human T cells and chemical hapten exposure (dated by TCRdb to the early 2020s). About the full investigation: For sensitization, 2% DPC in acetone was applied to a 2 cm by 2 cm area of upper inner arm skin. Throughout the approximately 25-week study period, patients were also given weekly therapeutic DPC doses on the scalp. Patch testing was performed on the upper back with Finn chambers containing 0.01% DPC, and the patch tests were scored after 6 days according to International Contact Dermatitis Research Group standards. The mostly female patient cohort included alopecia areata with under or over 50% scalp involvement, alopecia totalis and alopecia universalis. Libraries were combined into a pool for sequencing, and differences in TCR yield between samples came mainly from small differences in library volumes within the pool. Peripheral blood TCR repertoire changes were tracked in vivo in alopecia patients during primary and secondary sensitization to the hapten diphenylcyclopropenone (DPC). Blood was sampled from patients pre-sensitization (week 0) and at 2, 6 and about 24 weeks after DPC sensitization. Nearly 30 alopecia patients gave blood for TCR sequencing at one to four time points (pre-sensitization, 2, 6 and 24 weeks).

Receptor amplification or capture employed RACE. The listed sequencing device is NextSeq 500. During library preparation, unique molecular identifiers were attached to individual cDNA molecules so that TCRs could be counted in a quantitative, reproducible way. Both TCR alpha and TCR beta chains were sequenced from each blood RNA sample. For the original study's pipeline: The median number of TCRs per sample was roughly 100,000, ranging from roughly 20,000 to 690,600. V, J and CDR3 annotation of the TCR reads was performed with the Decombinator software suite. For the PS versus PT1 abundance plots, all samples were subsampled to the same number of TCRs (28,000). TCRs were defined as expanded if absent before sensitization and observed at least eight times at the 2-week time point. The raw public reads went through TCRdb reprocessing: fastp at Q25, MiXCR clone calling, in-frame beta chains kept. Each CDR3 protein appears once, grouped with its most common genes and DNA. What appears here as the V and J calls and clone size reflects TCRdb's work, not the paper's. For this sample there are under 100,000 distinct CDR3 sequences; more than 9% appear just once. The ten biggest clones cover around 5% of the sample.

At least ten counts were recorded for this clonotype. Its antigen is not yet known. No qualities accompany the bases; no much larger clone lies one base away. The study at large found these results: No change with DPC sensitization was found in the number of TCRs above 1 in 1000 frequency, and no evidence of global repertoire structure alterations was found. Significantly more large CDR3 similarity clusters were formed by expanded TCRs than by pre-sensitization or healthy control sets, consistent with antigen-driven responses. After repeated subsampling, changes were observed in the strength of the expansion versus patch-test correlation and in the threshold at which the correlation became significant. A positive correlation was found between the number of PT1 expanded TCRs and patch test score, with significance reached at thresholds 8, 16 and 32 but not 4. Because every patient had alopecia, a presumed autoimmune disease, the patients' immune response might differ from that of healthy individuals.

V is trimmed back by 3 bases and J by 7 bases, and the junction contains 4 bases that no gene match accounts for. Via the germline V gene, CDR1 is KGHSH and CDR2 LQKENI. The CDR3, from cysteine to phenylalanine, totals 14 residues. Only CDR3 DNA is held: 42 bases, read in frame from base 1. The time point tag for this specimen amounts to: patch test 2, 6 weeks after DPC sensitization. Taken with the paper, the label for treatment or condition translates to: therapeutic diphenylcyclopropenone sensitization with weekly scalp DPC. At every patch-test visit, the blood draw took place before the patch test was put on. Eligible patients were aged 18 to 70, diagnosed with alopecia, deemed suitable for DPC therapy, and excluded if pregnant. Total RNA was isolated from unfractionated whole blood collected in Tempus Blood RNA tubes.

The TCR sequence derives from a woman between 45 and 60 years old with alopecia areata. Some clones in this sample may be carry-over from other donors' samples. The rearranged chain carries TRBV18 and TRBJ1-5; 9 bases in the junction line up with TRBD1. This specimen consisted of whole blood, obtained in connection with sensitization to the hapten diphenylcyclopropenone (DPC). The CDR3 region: CASSPDRGAQPQHF. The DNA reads TGTGCCAGCTCACCCGACAGGGGGGCACAGCCCCAGCATTTT.